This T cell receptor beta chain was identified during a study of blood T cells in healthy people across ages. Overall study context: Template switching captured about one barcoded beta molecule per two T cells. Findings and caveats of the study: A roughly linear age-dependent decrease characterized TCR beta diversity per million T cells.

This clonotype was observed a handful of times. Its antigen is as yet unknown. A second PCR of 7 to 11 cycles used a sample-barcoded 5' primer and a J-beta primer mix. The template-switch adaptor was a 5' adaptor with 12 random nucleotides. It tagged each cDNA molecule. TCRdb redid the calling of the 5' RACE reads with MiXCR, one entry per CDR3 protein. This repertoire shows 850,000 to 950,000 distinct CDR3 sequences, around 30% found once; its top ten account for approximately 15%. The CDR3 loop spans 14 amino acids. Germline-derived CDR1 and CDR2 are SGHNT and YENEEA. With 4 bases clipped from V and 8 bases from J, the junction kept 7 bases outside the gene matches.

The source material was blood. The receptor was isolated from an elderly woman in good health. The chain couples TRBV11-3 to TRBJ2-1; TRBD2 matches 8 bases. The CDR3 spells CASSSRGGRDEQFF. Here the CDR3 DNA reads TGTGCCAGCAGCTCTCGCGGGGGGCGGGATGAGCAGTTCTTC.